This T cell receptor beta chain appears in the sequencing data of a study of T cell responses to AZD1222 COVID-19 vaccine. Study results and limitations: Nearly half of spike-specific TCRs reportedly target unmutated variant regions.

In germline, CDR1 is LGHDT, CDR2 YNNKEL (reference sequence). Trimming took 4 bases from V and 3 from J, leaving 18 bases between them. The length of the CDR3 is 17 residues. On this clone itself: Antigen specificity is unknown.

Libraries were prepared by immunoSEQ multiplex PCR; TCRdb keeps only in-frame clonotypes and omits some of them. The top ten hold around 1.5% of the sample, which has approximately 75,000 clones, under 90% seen once. The sample in question was peripheral blood, obtained 28 days after the second AZD1222 dose. The clonotype was recovered from an adult who received the AZD1222 COVID-19 vaccine. The rearrangement joins TRBV3-1 (or the pseudogene TRBV3-2) to TRBJ2-2; TRBD1 is a possible D gene (6 bases). The CDR3 here is CASSRSGQTPDTGELFF. CDR3 sequence (DNA): TGTGCCAGCAGCCGAAGCGGACAGACGCCGGACACCGGGGAGCTGTTTTTT.